Following are 20 T cell receptor beta chains from one sample sequenced in a study of T cell responses to AZD1222 COVID-19 vaccine. The protocol was immunoSEQ multiplex PCR, while the TCRdb copy is restricted to in-frame clones and leaves out a portion. The table lists approximately 99,000 clones, 86% of them singletons. Sequencing was performed on peripheral blood, taken on day 0 of AZD1222 vaccination. The receptors were gathered from an adult in good health.

This clone was observed once. The chain recombines TRBV27 with TRBJ1-5, with D unresolved. The CDR3 has 13 amino acids. Between the trimmed V and J ends, which lost 4 bases and 4 bases, there was a span of 8 bases. CDR1 and CDR2 from the germline V gene are MNHEY and SMNVEV (reference sequence). CDR3 DNA sequence: TGTGCCAGCAGTTCAAGGGAGAATCAGCCCCAGCATTTT. The encoded protein is CASSSRENQPQHF.

This clone has just a few counts. This chain joins TRBV7-8 and TRBJ2-3, with 13 bases that match TRBD2. The CDR3 consists of 20 residues. Germline V CDR1 and CDR2: SGHVS, FQNEAQ. V was clipped by 0 bases and J by 3 bases; unmatched bases: 12. Written as DNA, the CDR3 is TGTGCCAGCAGCTTAGCGGCGACTAGCGGGGGGCGGGCCCTAACAGATACGCAGTATTTT. Translated, it gives CASSLAATSGGRALTDTQYF.

This sequence joins TRBV19 and TRBJ1-2; D uncertain. This CDR3 comprises 14 residues. Trimming took off 2 bases at V and 0 bases at J, with 7 bases between the two ends. Germline V lookup: CDR1 LNHDA, CDR2 SQIVND (reference sequence). The CDR3 DNA sequence: TGTGCCAGTAGTATATTGGATTCTAACTATGGCTACACCTTC. It is translated as CASSILDSNYGYTF.

This rearrangement joins TRBV7-6 to TRBJ2-7; tentative D call: TRBD1 (6 bases). CDR3 length: 15 amino acids. Trimming pared 3 bases from V and 1 base from J, leaving 13 bases between. Germline V gives CDR1 SGHVS, CDR2 FNYEAQ. This chain's CDR3 is CASSFRQGNSYEQYF. The CDR3 DNA reads as TGTGCCAGCAGCTTTAGGCAGGGGAATTCCTACGAGCAGTACTTC.

The V and J genes are TRBV7-9 and TRBJ2-1; D ambiguous. V lost 8 bases to trimming and J lost 4 bases, with 12 bases between them. The CDR3 sequence is 13 residues long. Germline lookup yields CDR1 SEHNR and CDR2 FQNEAQ (reference sequence). CDR3: CASPPATYNEQFF. CDR3 in DNA: TGTGCCAGCCCCCCGGCTACTTACAATGAGCAGTTCTTC.

The chain is built from TRBV6-5 and TRBJ2-3; D is unclear. Trimming cost V 4 bases and J 0 bases, with 5 bases left between them. This CDR3 region has 13 residues. The germline CDR1 and CDR2 sequences are MNHEY and SVGAGI. Written as DNA, the CDR3 is TGTGCCAGCAGTTCCCAAAGCACAGATACGCAGTATTTT. Encoded protein: CASSSQSTDTQYF.

The V and J genes are TRBV6-1 and TRBJ1-3, with no clear D. Germline CDR1 MNHNS, CDR2 SASEGT. The CDR3 length is 16 residues. The V end lost 1 base, the J end lost 4 bases, and 14 bases lay between the germline ends. CDR3 residues: CASSEVRQYGGNTIYF. CDR3 coding DNA: TGTGCCAGCAGTGAAGTCCGGCAGTACGGGGGAAACACCATATATTTT.

CDR3: CASSVVSQTEAFF. The DNA of the CDR3 is TGTGCCAGCAGCGTAGTCTCGCAAACTGAAGCTTTCTTT. The V and J genes are TRBV9 and TRBJ1-1; D gene uncertain. The CDR3 spans 13 residues. V lost 0 bases, J lost 5 bases, and 8 bases lay in between. Germline CDR1 and CDR2: SGDLS and YYNGEE.

The chain recombines TRBV3-1 (or the pseudogene TRBV3-2) with TRBJ1-3, with D possibly TRBD1 on 5 matching bases. The CDR3 sequence is 15 residues long. The V and J ends lost 3 bases and 0 bases respectively, with 9 bases between them. Germline V lookup: CDR1 LGHDT, CDR2 YNNKEL (reference sequence). CDR3 protein: CASSHMGGSGNTIYF. CDR3 in DNA: TGTGCCAGCAGCCATATGGGGGGCTCTGGAAACACCATATATTTT.

J is TRBJ1-5 and V is TRBV7-9; D uncertain. CDR3 length equals 15 residues. Trimming removed 1 base from V and 2 bases from J, with 9 bases in between. Germline CDR1 reads SEHNR; CDR2 reads FQNEAQ (reference sequence). The chain's CDR3 is CASSLGSGGNQPQHF. The CDR3 DNA follows: TGTGCCAGCAGCTTAGGTTCGGGCGGCAATCAGCCCCAGCATTTT.

This clone showed up just once. The chain couples TRBV6-5 to TRBJ1-6, with 9 bases matching TRBD1. The trim removed 5 bases at V and 8 bases at J, leaving 7 bases unmatched. In germline, CDR1 is MNHEY, CDR2 SVGAGI. There are 15 residues in the CDR3. CDR3 DNA sequence: TGTGCCAGCAGTCACCGGGACAGGGTGGATTCACCCCTCCACTTT. This gives the protein CASSHRDRVDSPLHF.

The chain uses TRBV5-5 and TRBJ1-6; TRBD1 matches at 8 bases. J lost 5 bases, V lost 1 base, and 5 bases had no gene match. CDR1 SGHKS and CDR2 YYEKEE come from the germline V gene (reference sequence). The CDR3 sequence is 16 residues long. CDR3 DNA sequence: TGTGCCAGCAGCTTGTCTTGGACAGGGAATAATTCACCCCTCCACTTT. This codes for CASSLSWTGNNSPLHF.

The chain links TRBV7-8 to TRBJ1-2, with D tentatively TRBD1 (5 bases). The germline V gene encodes CDR1 SGHVS and CDR2 FQNEAQ. V lost 3 bases, J lost 8 bases, and 16 bases lay in between. This CDR3 has 14 amino acids. The CDR3 nucleotides read TGTGCCAGCAGCTTTTCACAGGCGACGGGAGGCTACACCTTC. Amino acid sequence: CASSFSQATGGYTF.

V is TRBV4-1 and J is TRBJ2-5, with D perhaps TRBD2 (5 bases). Germline V gives CDR1 MGHRA, CDR2 YSYEKL. The CDR3 is 15 amino acids. V lost 0 bases, J lost 7 bases, and 15 bases lay in between. The CDR3 DNA sequence: TGCGCCAGCAGCCAAGAACAGCGGCTGAGAGGGACCCAGTACTTC. Translation gives CASSQEQRLRGTQYF.

The rearrangement links TRBV5-1 to TRBJ1-6; D ambiguous. In germline, CDR1 is SGHRS, CDR2 YFSETQ. The CDR3 is made up of 15 amino acids. Trimming took off 0 bases at V and 8 bases at J, with 12 bases between the two ends. CDR3 loop: CASSLDALWDSPLHF. In nucleotides, the CDR3 is TGCGCCAGCAGCTTGGATGCCCTGTGGGATTCACCCCTCCACTTT.

In nucleotides, the CDR3 is TGTGCCAGCAGTTTGGAAGGAATTAGCAATCAGCCCCAGCATTTT. Translated, it gives CASSLEGISNQPQHF. V gene TRBV6-5 combines with J gene TRBJ1-5, with no clear D. CDR1 and CDR2 (germline): MNHEY, SVGAGI. The CDR3 sequence is 15 residues long. Trimming pared 4 bases from V and 0 bases from J, leaving 10 bases between.

This rearrangement joins TRBV7-9 to TRBJ1-2; 11 bases agree with TRBD1. Germline lookup yields CDR1 SEHNR and CDR2 FQNEAQ (reference sequence). Trimming removed 4 bases from V and 7 bases from J; junction bases left unmatched: 5. The CDR3 extends over 14 amino acids. The DNA for the CDR3 is TGTGCCAGCAGCTCTACCGGGACAGGGGGTGGCTACACCTTC. Amino acids: CASSSTGTGGGYTF.

This chain joins TRBV19 and TRBJ1-1, with D possibly being TRBD1 (6 bases). Per germline, CDR1 LNHDA and CDR2 SQIVND (reference sequence). The CDR3 is made up of 16 amino acids. V was clipped by 9 bases and J by 4 bases, with 24 bases between them. The CDR3 coding sequence is TGTGCCAGCTTTGGGGTGATGGGGACAACGAGCACTGAAGCTTTCTTT. Amino acid sequence: CASFGVMGTTSTEAFF.

This rearrangement joins TRBV7-2 to TRBJ1-4, with D unresolved. CDR1 is SGHTA, CDR2 FQGNSA, per germline. This CDR3 is built from 13 residues. Between the trimmed V and J ends, which lost 2 bases and 7 bases, there was a span of 8 bases. The CDR3 coding sequence is TGTGCCAGCAGCTTAAGGCTTGGTGAAAAACTGTTTTTT. This encodes CASSLRLGEKLFF.

This chain links TRBV7-5 with TRBJ1-4. TRBV7-5 counts as a pseudogene. CDR3 length: 14 residues. The CDR3 sequence is CVRRAGRFNEKLFF. The CDR3 coding sequence is TGTGTCAGAAGGGCGGGACGGTTTAATGAAAAACTGTTTTTT.